The present T cell receptor beta chain was sequenced within a study of blood T cell repertoires in COVID-19. In the study overall: Some COVID-19 samples were acute and others convalescent; all came from the United States, Italy and Spain. T cells, B-cell-depleted T cells, or PBMCs provided the cDNA or gDNA that served as material.

The CDR3 length is 13 residues. Germline loops: CDR1 MNHEY, CDR2 SVGAGI. The V gene lost 7 bases and the J gene lost 1 base, with 10 bases spanning the gap. Authors' data handling: For nucleated cells, counts were estimated from reference gene primer amplification. Repertoires were generated with immunoSEQ multiplex PCR, while TCRdb's copy carries only in-frame clones and drops some. V and J calls and clone size come straight from that table; D and trimming were deduced from the DNA. The sample yields around 460,000 clones, 80% to 90% seen once. Sequenced: peripheral blood. The rearrangement joins TRBV6-5 to TRBJ1-2; D not certain. This receptor was identified in a man aged 18 to 35 with COVID-19, enrolled during active disease. The CDR3 sequence: CASNRGDNYGYTF. The DNA of the CDR3 is TGTGCCAGCAATCGGGGTGATAACTATGGCTACACCTTC.